The rows below give T cell receptor beta chains drawn from one sample of a study of Graves' ophthalmopathy and Graves' hyperthyroidism. TCRdb reprocessed the multiplex PCR reads via MiXCR and lists one record per CDR3 protein. The sample has about 390,000 distinct CDR3 sequences, about a sixth seen once. Input material: peripheral blood. The receptors stem from an adult woman with stable Graves' hyperthyroidism. Both conserved end residues are part of each CDR3. The order of the fields is clone size, V gene, CDR3 protein. Clone size is stated in some rows and not others, as once, few, many or a class when expanded.

>many|TRBV20-1
CSATDRSYEQYF
>many|TRBV10-3
CAISEFSAGTEAFF
>.|TRBV12-3/TRBV12-4
CASRVGRGYQETQYF
>many|TRBV25-1
CASRRSTGGTGELFF
>many|TRBV12-5
CASGLVTTGITWGNTIYF
>many|TRBV6-2/TRBV6-3
CASSYNRGSEQYF
>many|TRBV7-8
CASSLPGSYSPLHF
>many|TRBV2
CASQGSMNTEAFF
>once|TRBV20-1
CSARGTANQPQHF
>many|TRBV5-1
CASSLETSNTEAFF
>many|TRBV7-9
CASSDSGGPYEQYF
>many|TRBV12-3/TRBV12-4
CASSLNRLDRGYTF
>many|TRBV5-1
CASSDGQGAGEQYF
>many|TRBV28
CASRSTGVWTSGRQETQYF
>.|TRBV27
CASKGLAANTGELFF
>few|TRBV5-6
CASRLLAGGPGRQYKNIQYF
>once|TRBV6-5
CASSFSRAWRDEQYF
>.|TRBV19
CASSGTGGQGSAEAFF
>many|TRBV6-1
CASSEWGSRTDENGYTF
>many|TRBV12-5
CASGLFWGSYEQYF
>many|TRBV6-5
CASTNRGVGEQYF
>many|TRBV28
CASSGQGANNQPQHF
>many|TRBV5-1
CASSPGQRTYEQYF
>.|TRBV4-1
CASTSEGTSGTNNEQFF